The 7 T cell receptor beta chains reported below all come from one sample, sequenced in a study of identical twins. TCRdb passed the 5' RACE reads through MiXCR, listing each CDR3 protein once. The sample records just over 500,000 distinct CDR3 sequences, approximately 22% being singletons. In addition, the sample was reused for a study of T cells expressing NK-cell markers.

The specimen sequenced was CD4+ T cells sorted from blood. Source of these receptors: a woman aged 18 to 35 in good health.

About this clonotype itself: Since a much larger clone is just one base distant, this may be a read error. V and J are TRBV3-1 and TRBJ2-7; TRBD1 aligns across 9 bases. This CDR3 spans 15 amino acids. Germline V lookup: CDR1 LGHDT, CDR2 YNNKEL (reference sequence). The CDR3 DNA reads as TGTGCCACCAGCCAAGATTGGACAGGGGAGGGAGAGCAGTACTTC. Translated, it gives CATSQDWTGEGEQYF.

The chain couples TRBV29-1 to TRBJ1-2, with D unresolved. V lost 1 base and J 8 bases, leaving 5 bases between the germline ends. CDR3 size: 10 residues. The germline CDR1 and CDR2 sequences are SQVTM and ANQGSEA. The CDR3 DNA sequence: TGCAGCGTTGAAGGCGAGGGCTACACCTTC. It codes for CSVEGEGYTF.

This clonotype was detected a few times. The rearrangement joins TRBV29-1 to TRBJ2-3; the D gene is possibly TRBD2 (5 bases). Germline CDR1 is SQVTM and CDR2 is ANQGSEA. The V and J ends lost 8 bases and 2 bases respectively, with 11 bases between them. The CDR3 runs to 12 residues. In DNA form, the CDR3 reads TGCAGCACCGAGGGCTACACAGATACGCAGTATTTT. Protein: CSTEGYTDTQYF.

The CDR3 sequence: CASSVTVAGTKDTQYF. The CDR3 bases are TGTGCCAGCAGCGTAACCGTAGCGGGAACGAAAGATACGCAGTATTTT. The chain carries TRBV9 and TRBJ2-3; 8 bases map to TRBD2. CDR1 SGDLS and CDR2 YYNGEE come from the germline V gene. There are 16 residues in the CDR3. Losses at the gene ends were 1 base for V and 5 bases for J; bases not matched to a gene: 9.

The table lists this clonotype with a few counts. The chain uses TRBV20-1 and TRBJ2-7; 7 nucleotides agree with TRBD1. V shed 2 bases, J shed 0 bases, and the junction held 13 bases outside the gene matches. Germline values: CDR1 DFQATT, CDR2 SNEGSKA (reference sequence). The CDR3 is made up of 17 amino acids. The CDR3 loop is CSARPRSGGQSSYEQYF. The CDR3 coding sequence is TGCAGTGCTAGACCCCGTTCAGGGGGTCAGAGCTCCTACGAGCAGTACTTC.

The CDR3 loop reads CASSRQGWSSYEQYF. CDR3 bases: TGTGCCAGCAGCCGCCAGGGCTGGAGCTCCTACGAGCAGTACTTC. The chain couples TRBV7-2 to TRBJ2-7, with a weak D call TRBD1 (5 bases). V was pared by 5 bases and J by 0 bases, with 14 bases between. Looked up from germline, CDR1 is SGHTA and CDR2 is FQGNSA. CDR3 length equals 15 residues.

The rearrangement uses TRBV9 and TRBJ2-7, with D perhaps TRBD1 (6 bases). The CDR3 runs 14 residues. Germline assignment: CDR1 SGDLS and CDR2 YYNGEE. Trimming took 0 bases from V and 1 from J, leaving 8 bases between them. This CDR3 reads CASSVAGESYEQYF. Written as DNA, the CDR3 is TGTGCCAGCAGCGTAGCAGGGGAGTCCTACGAGCAGTACTTC. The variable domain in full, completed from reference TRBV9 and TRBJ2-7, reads DSGVTQTPKHLITATGQRVTLRCSPRSGDLSVYWYQQSLDQGLQFLIQYYNGEERAKGNILERFSAQQFPDLHSELNLSSLELGDSALYFCASSVAGESYEQYFGPGTRLTVT.